This T cell receptor beta chain is drawn from a study of T-cell memory formation after mild COVID-19. The 5'RACE method, run with constant-segment primers, produced TCR alpha and TCR beta cDNA libraries (carrying sample barcodes and UMIs). TCRdb reprocessed the 5' RACE reads with MiXCR, giving one entry per CDR3 protein. The sample carries fewer than 650,000 distinct CDR3 sequences, about 20% recorded once. V dropped 8 bases and J dropped 4; count of bases not matched to a gene: 10. CDR3 length equals 14 residues. Germline CDR1 and CDR2: MNHEY and SMNVEV (reference sequence). Study findings and constraints: Whereas later expanders leaned CD4+, clones contracting day 15 to 85 showed a balanced CD4/CD8 makeup. Confirmation was lacking for SARS-CoV-2 specificity of second-wave clones that peaked on day 37.

For this clonotype: The antigen is undetermined.

The receptor was derived from an adult woman who had mild COVID-19 (a few samples of this study predate the infection). Cell type and time point are not known. Sequencing used PBMCs or a T cell subset sorted from them (not recorded which). The chain uses TRBV27 and TRBJ1-2; TRBD1 matches 7 bases. CDR3 bases: TGTGCCAGCGGCCGGGGGGACAGCTTCTATGGCTACACCTTC. Translation: CASGRGDSFYGYTF.